This T cell receptor (beta chain) was observed in a study of identical twins (dated by TCRdb to about 2016). Broadly, across the study: To test whether fetal clonotypes persist, this study deep-sequenced TCR alpha and beta repertoires from monozygotic twins, from unrelated adults of various ages, and from cord blood. To rule out contamination, the twin experiments were replicated at different times with different library preparation protocols. What the work shows at the level of the full study, not this receptor alone: Conclusions relied on cross-sectional statistical analysis, since the same donors could not be followed over many years. In monozygotic twins, out-of-frame TCR alpha sharing was systematically underestimated by recombination models, although the models agreed with sharing between unrelated individuals. Abundant cord blood beta clonotypes carried fewer insertions; young adult naive repertoires showed a weaker similar trend, while memory repertoires showed none. Zero-insertion analyses could be partly confounded by invariant T cells such as MAIT and iNKT, although diverse VJ usage argued against such confounding for most clonotypes. Out-of-frame TCR alpha sequences shared between twins showed an excess of low generation-probability sequences compared with coincidental sharing between unrelated individuals. Excess twin sharing in beta out-of-frame sequences was weaker because fewer shared sequences lowered the signal-to-noise ratio.

On this clonotype itself: The antigen this receptor binds is unknown. No base quality values were provided; no much bigger clone lies one nucleotide off.

Libraries were made using 5' RACE. Sequencing was performed on an Illumina HiSeq 2000. Template switching introduced a universal primer binding site; the final cDNA contained a unique molecular identifier, enabling accurate counting of TCR cDNA molecules. Specific primers in the conserved constant-segment region were used to synthesize first-strand cDNA for TCR alpha and beta chains. To control for contamination, every cDNA library was double barcoded, receiving both a SMART-Mk sample barcode and Illumina barcodes. TruSeq adapter sequences, together with Illumina sample barcodes, were added in two successive PCR steps. TCR alpha and beta cDNA libraries were sequenced on the Illumina HiSeq platform with custom primers. Under the source paper's analysis protocol: Unique molecular identifiers were extracted from raw reads with MiGEC, and CDR3 positions were determined with MiXCR. For each individual, recombination models were inferred using an EM algorithm with the repgenHMM and IGoR tools. Shared clonotypes were analyzed with the tcR package in R, and sharing was normalized by the product of cloneset sizes. To study raw recombination free of thymic and clonal selection effects, out-of-frame nonproductive sequences were analyzed. TCRdb passed the public sequencing reads through fastp at Q25 and MiXCR, retaining productive beta sequences. Entries are consolidated by CDR3 protein sequence, retaining the most common genes and DNA. These V and J calls rely on TCRdb rather than the paper's analysis. This sample is represented by approximately 890,000 distinct CDR3 sequences; 9% to 15% of them were singletons. About 1.6% of the sample rests with the top ten.

Every donor in the study was a healthy Caucasian. Three pairs of female monozygotic twins, all aged about 18 to 29 years, were included in the twin cohort. The RNA used for TCR libraries was isolated from peripheral blood mononuclear cells. V is reduced by 3 bases and J by 4 bases, leaving a spacing of 10 bases between them. The CDR3 covers 14 residues, taking in both the cysteine and the phenylalanine. The only DNA kept is the CDR3, 42 bases in frame from the first base. The germline V gene (reference sequence) sets CDR1 to SEHNR and CDR2 to FQNEAQ. These data were also reused for a study on yellow fever vaccine responses in identical twins. Per the second study: According to the authors, the vaccine-induced T cell response in identical twins seemed to be partly convergent and partly specific to each individual. In the study, vaccine-responding T cell clones were precisely tracked in identical twins.

Material for sequencing was PBMCs. The receptor chain draws on TRBV7-9 and TRBJ1-3, with no confidently assigned D gene. This receptor was obtained from a woman between 18 and 29 years old in good health. The CDR3: CASSFTMGGNTIYF. The nucleotide sequence reads TGTGCCAGCAGCTTCACCATGGGGGGAAACACCATATATTTT.